A selection of T cell receptor beta chains follows, all from one sample in a study of cytomegalovirus exposure and HLA in healthy donors. Assay: immunoSEQ multiplex PCR; the TCRdb copy retains only in-frame clones and omits some. The sample yields more than 90,000 clones, around four fifths seen once. The material sequenced was PBMCs. These receptors all stem from a man aged 40-55 years in good health and CMV-seropositive. Each CDR3 is given with its conserved first and last residue. The D gene is left open where the match is weak. Some rows have no size entry. The others give once, few or many, or a class for an expanded clone.

- TRBJ2-7 TRBV5-5 TRBD2 CASSFRLAVSYEQYF TGTGCCAGCAGCTTTAGACTAGCGGTTTCTTACGAGCAGTACTTC
- TRBJ2-4 TRBV28 - CASRTGLGKNIQYF TGTGCCAGCAGAACGGGTCTAGGCAAAAACATTCAGTACTTC
- TRBJ1-3 TRBV10-3 - CAISESFGAGNSGNTIYF TGTGCCATCAGTGAGTCTTTCGGTGCAGGCAACTCTGGAAACACCATATATTTT
few TRBJ1-1 TRBV5-1 - CASSLKPDTLNTEAFF TGCGCCAGCAGCTTGAAACCGGACACCCTAAACACTGAAGCTTTCTTT
- TRBJ2-1 TRBV27 - CASSLSEGGYNEQFF TGTGCCAGCAGTTTATCTGAAGGGGGCTACAATGAGCAGTTCTTC
- TRBJ2-3 TRBV21-1 - CASSLLGTTTQYF TGTGCCAGCAGCCTCTTGGGGACTACCACGCAGTATTTT
- TRBJ1-5 TRBV6-1 - CASSLGRDGQPQHF TGTGCCAGCAGCCTCGGGAGGGACGGGCAGCCCCAGCATTTT
few TRBJ2-3 TRBV29-1 TRBD1 CSVDTGGSRVNTQYF TGCAGCGTGGATACAGGGGGTTCGCGTGTGAATACGCAGTATTTT
- TRBJ2-7 TRBV11-3 TRBD2 CASSLASGSYEQYF TGTGCCAGCAGCTTAGCGAGCGGGAGCTACGAGCAGTACTTC
- TRBJ2-5 TRBV29-1 - CSATPSLSEETQYF TGCAGCGCTACTCCCTCTCTTAGCGAAGAGACCCAGTACTTC
- TRBJ2-7 TRBV7-7 TRBD1 CASSLDRGYEQYF TGTGCTAGCAGCCTCGACAGGGGCTACGAGCAGTACTTC
- TRBJ2-1 TRBV6-5 - CASSYGGQSYNEQFF TGTGCCAGCAGTTATGGGGGACAATCCTACAATGAGCAGTTCTTC
- TRBJ1-1 TRBV7-9 - CASSLVQNGAFF TGTGCCAGCAGCTTGGTACAGAACGGAGCTTTCTTT
- TRBJ2-7 TRBV5-1 TRBD2 CASSLGTSTYEQYF TGCGCCAGCAGCTTGGGGACTAGCACCTACGAGCAGTACTTC
- TRBJ2-2 TRBV9 - CASSASGTGELFF TGTGCCAGCAGCGCTAGTGGGACCGGGGAGCTGTTTTTT
- TRBJ2-7 TRBV28 TRBD1 CASSSINRGAEQYF TGTGCCAGCAGTTCAATTAACAGGGGGGCCGAGCAGTACTTC
- TRBJ2-7 TRBV7-2 TRBD2 CASSSLTGTSGREQYF TGTGCCAGCAGCTCCCTGACGGGGACTAGCGGGAGGGAGCAGTACTTC
- TRBJ2-7 TRBV5-4 TRBD2 CASSSGGSSGGSYEQYF TGTGCCAGCAGCTCGGGGGGTTCTAGCGGGGGTTCCTACGAGCAGTACTTC
- TRBJ2-7 TRBV4-3 TRBD2 CASSPGLASYEQYF TGCGCCAGCAGCCCGGGACTAGCGAGTTACGAGCAGTACTTC
- TRBJ1-1 TRBV9 TRBD1 CASSVGQGNTEAFF TGTGCCAGCAGCGTTGGACAGGGGAACACTGAAGCTTTCTTT
- TRBJ2-1 TRBV5-1 - CASSATPSYNEQFF TGCGCCAGCAGCGCCACTCCCTCCTACAATGAGCAGTTCTTC
- TRBJ2-1 TRBV7-9 TRBD2 CASSPLGLAGADEQFF TGTGCCAGCAGCCCACTGGGACTAGCGGGGGCTGATGAGCAGTTCTTC
- TRBJ1-5 TRBV7-9 - CSSSPQGFSNQPQHF TGTTCCAGCAGCCCACAGGGATTTAGCAATCAGCCCCAGCATTTT
once TRBJ1-5 TRBV7-2 - CASSPDRRQPQHF TGTGCCAGCAGCCCCGACAGGCGTCAACCCCAGCATTTT
few TRBJ2-7 TRBV5-8 - CASSLWGRRSGEQYF TGTGCCAGCAGCTTGTGGGGGAGGCGGTCCGGCGAGCAGTACTTC
few TRBJ2-7 TRBV29-1 TRBD1 CSGAGTGGLEQYF TGCAGCGGGGCCGGGACAGGGGGTCTCGAGCAGTACTTC
- TRBJ1-1 TRBV19 - CASSKSGLGATEAFF TGTGCCAGTAGTAAAAGCGGGTTAGGGGCCACTGAAGCTTTCTTT
few TRBJ2-3 TRBV4-3 TRBD2 CASSPSGGVYGDTQYF TGCGCCAGCAGCCCTAGCGGGGGGGTGTATGGAGATACGCAGTATTTT
- TRBJ1-4 TRBV7-9 TRBD1 CASSLGQVGEKLFF TGTGCCAGCAGCTTGGGACAGGTCGGCGAAAAACTGTTTTTT
- TRBJ2-1 TRBV2 TRBD2 CASRPLAGGPGVEQFF TGTGCCAGCAGGCCCCTAGCGGGGGGCCCGGGTGTGGAGCAGTTCTTC
- TRBJ1-3 TRBV19 - CASATISGNTIYF TGTGCCAGTGCAACTATCTCTGGAAACACCATATATTTT
- TRBJ2-1 TRBV25-1 TRBD2 CASSDPRLAGQYNEQFF TGTGCCAGCAGTGATCCGCGACTAGCGGGACAATACAATGAGCAGTTCTTC
- TRBJ1-2 TRBV18 TRBD1 CASSLGQDNNGYTF TGTGCCAGCTCACTGGGACAGGATAACAATGGCTACACCTTC
- TRBJ2-7 TRBV7-6 TRBD1 CASSLRQGSSYEQYF TGTGCCAGCAGCTTAAGACAGGGTTCCTCCTACGAGCAGTACTTC
few TRBJ1-5 TRBV12-5 - CASGWGGDQPQHF TGTGCTAGTGGTTGGGGGGGGGATCAGCCCCAGCATTTT
- TRBJ2-7 TRBV19 TRBD1 CASSPGQGAYEQYF TGTGCCAGTAGTCCGGGACAGGGGGCCTACGAGCAGTACTTC
- TRBJ2-7 TRBV7-9 TRBD2 CASSRLATGLEQYF TGTGCCAGCAGCAGACTAGCGACCGGGCTCGAGCAGTACTTC
- TRBJ1-5 TRBV5-1 TRBD1 CASSFGTAANQPQHF TGCGCCAGCAGCTTTGGGACAGCGGCCAATCAGCCCCAGCATTTT
- TRBJ2-1 TRBV7-8 - CASSLGASASYNEQFF TGTGCCAGCAGCTTAGGGGCTAGCGCCTCCTACAATGAGCAGTTCTTC
- TRBJ1-3 TRBV7-6 TRBD1 CASSSGQGSFPFSGNTIYF TGTGCCAGCAGCTCCGGACAGGGGTCATTCCCATTCTCTGGAAACACCATATATTTT
- TRBJ1-6 TRBV27 TRBD1 CASSPGQVNSPLHF TGTGCCAGCAGTCCTGGACAGGTTAATTCACCCCTCCACTTT
- TRBJ1-2 TRBV5-1 TRBD1 CASSLGQGHGYTF TGCGCCAGCAGCTTGGGACAGGGTCATGGCTACACCTTC
- TRBJ2-3 TRBV7-6 TRBD1 CASSLAGGGDTQYF TGTGCCAGCAGCTTAGCAGGGGGCGGAGATACGCAGTATTTT
- TRBJ2-7 TRBV7-8 - CASSLLAFSYEQYF TGTGCCAGCAGCCTCCTAGCCTTCTCCTACGAGCAGTACTTC
- TRBJ1-1 TRBV9 - CASSVGGENTEAFF TGTGCCAGCAGCGTAGGGGGGGAGAACACTGAAGCTTTCTTT
- TRBJ2-2 TRBV10-2 TRBD2 CASGLGPGTSGGAGELFF TGCGCCAGCGGCCTGGGCCCCGGGACTAGCGGGGGGGCCGGGGAGCTGTTTTTT
- TRBJ2-3 TRBV5-1 TRBD1 CASSFQGAGDTQYF TGCGCCAGCAGCTTTCAGGGGGCTGGAGATACGCAGTATTTT
- TRBJ1-1 TRBV29-1 TRBD1 CSAIGQGRGGRAFF TGCAGCGCTATAGGACAGGGGAGAGGGGGAAGGGCTTTCTTT
- TRBJ2-1 TRBV30 - CAAEGLPPYNEQFF TGTGCCGCAGAGGGACTCCCCCCCTACAATGAGCAGTTCTTC
- TRBJ1-1 TRBV19 TRBD1 CASSVRGQRNTEAFF TGTGCCAGTAGTGTCCGGGGACAGAGGAACACTGAAGCTTTCTTT
few TRBJ1-5 TRBV19 - CASSTNQGFNQPQHF TGTGCCAGTAGTACCAACCAGGGGTTCAATCAGCCCCAGCATTTT
- TRBJ2-6 TRBV6-1 - CASSVFNSGANVLTF TGTGCCAGCAGTGTATTTAACTCTGGGGCCAACGTCCTGACTTTC
few TRBJ2-7 TRBV6-1 TRBD2 CASSETGLAVYEQYF TGTGCCAGCAGTGAAACAGGACTAGCCGTCTACGAGCAGTACTTC
- TRBJ2-4 TRBV4-2 TRBD2 CASSQDPPKTSGGVNIQYF TGTGCCAGCAGCCAAGATCCCCCCAAGACTAGCGGGGGGGTAAACATTCAGTACTTC
- TRBJ1-5 TRBV4-1 TRBD1 CASSHVDRDSNQPQHF TGCGCCAGCAGCCATGTCGACAGGGATAGCAATCAGCCCCAGCATTTT